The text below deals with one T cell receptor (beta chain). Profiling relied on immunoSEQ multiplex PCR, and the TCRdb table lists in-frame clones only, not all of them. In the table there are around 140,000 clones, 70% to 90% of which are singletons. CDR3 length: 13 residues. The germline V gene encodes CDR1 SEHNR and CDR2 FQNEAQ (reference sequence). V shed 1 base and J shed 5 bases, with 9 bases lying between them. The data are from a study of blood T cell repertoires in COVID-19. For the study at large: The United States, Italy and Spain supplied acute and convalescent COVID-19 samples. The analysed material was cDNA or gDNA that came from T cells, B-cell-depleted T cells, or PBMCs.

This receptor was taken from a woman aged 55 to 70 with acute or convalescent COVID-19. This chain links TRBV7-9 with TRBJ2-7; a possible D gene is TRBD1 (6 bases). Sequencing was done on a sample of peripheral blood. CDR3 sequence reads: CASSLGYRDEQYF. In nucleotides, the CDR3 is TGTGCCAGCAGCTTAGGATACAGGGACGAGCAGTACTTC.